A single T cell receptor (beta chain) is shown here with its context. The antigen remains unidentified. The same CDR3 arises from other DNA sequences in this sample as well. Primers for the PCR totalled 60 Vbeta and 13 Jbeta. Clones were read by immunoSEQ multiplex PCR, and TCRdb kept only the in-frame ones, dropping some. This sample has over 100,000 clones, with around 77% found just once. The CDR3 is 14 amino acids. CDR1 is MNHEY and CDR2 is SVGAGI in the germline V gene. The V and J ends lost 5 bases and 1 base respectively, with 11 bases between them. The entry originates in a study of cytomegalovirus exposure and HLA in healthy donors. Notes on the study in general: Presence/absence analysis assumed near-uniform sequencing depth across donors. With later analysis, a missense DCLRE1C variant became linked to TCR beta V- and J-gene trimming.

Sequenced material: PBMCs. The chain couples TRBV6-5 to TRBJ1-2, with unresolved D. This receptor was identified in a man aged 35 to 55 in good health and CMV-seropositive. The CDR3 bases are TGTGCCAGCAGTAATCGCGGGGTTAACTATGGCTACACCTTC. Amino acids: CASSNRGVNYGYTF.